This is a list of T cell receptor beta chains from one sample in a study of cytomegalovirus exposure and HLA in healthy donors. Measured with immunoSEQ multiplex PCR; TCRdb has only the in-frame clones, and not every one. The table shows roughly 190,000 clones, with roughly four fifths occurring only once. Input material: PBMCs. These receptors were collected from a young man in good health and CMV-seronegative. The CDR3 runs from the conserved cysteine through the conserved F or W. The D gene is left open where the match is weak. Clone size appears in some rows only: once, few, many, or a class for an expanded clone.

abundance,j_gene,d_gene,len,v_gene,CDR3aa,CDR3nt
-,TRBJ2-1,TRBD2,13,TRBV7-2,CASARGSYNEQFF,TGTGCCAGCGCGCGGGGGTCCTACAATGAGCAGTTCTTC
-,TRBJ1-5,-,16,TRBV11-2,CASTPGGSYSNQPQHF,TGTGCCAGCACCCCGGGAGGCTCGTATAGCAATCAGCCCCAGCATTTT
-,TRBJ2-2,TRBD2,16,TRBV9,CASSTSASTDTGELFF,TGTGCCAGCAGTACTAGCGCTTCAACGGACACCGGGGAGCTGTTTTTT
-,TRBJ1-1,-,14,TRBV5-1,CASSLGQGSTEAFF,TGCGCCAGCAGCCTGGGACAAGGAAGTACTGAAGCTTTCTTT
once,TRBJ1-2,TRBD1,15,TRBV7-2,CASSTQGSTNYGYTF,TGTGCCAGCAGCACACAGGGGAGTACCAACTATGGCTACACCTTC
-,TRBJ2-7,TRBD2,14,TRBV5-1,CASSHSGSSYEQYF,TGCGCCAGCAGTCATAGCGGGAGCTCCTACGAGCAGTACTTC
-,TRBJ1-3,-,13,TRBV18,CASSQSSGNTIYF,TGTGCCAGCTCACAGAGCTCTGGAAACACCATATATTTT
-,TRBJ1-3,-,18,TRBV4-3,CASSPDRPRPSSGNTIYF,TGCGCCAGCAGCCCCGACAGGCCCCGTCCGAGCTCTGGAAACACCATATATTTT
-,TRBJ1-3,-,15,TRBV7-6,CASSLRQSSGNTIYF,TGTGCCAGCAGCTTAAGACAGTCCTCTGGAAACACCATATATTTT
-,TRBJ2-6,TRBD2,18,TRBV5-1,CASSLDPSGASGANVLTF,TGCGCCAGCAGCTTGGATCCCAGCGGGGCCTCTGGGGCCAACGTCCTGACTTTC
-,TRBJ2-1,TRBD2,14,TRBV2,CASNPGLDDNEQFF,TGTGCCAGCAACCCGGGACTAGATGACAATGAGCAGTTCTTC
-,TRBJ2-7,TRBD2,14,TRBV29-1,CSVSRTSGRSEQYF,TGCAGCGTGTCTAGGACTAGCGGGAGGAGCGAGCAGTACTTC
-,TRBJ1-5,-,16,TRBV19,CASTKNGHQSNQPQHF,TGTGCCAGTACCAAAAATGGACACCAGAGCAATCAGCCCCAGCATTTT
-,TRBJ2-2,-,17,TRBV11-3,CASSLGLQQMNTGELFF,TGTGCCAGCAGCTTGGGGCTGCAGCAAATGAACACCGGGGAGCTGTTTTTT
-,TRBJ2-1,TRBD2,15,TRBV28,CASSSLAGGIYEQFF,TGTGCCAGCAGCTCCCTTGCGGGAGGAATCTATGAGCAGTTCTTC
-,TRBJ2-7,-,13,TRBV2,CASSDRYSYEQYF,TGTGCCAGCAGTGACAGGTACTCCTACGAGCAGTACTTC
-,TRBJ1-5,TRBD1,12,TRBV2,CASSETGQPQHF,TGTGCCAGCAGTGAGACAGGGCAGCCCCAGCATTTT
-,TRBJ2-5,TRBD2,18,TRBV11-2,CASSLDGRLAGDRETQYF,TGTGCCAGCAGCTTAGATGGCCGGCTAGCGGGAGATCGGGAGACCCAGTACTTC
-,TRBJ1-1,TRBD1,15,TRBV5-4,CASSLGLGQGTEAFF,TGTGCCAGCAGCTTGGGTCTGGGACAGGGGACCGAAGCTTTCTTT
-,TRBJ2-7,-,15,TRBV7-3,CASSLFGESTYEQYF,TGTGCCAGCAGCTTATTTGGGGAGTCTACCTACGAGCAGTACTTC
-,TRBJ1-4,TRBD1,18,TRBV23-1,CASSQSEGTARGNEKLFF,TGCGCCAGCAGTCAATCGGAGGGGACAGCCCGGGGTAATGAAAAACTGTTTTTT
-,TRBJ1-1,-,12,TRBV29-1,CSVGPGDTEAFF,TGCAGCGTTGGGCCGGGAGACACTGAAGCTTTCTTT
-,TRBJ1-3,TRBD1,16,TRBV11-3,CASSPGGQGGGNTIYF,TGTGCCAGCAGCCCTGGGGGACAGGGGGGGGGTAACACCATATATTTT
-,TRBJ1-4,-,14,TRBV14,CASSPPGGREKLFF,TGTGCCAGCAGCCCCCCGGGAGGGCGTGAAAAACTGTTTTTT
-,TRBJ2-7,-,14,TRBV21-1,CASSTLPTRDEQYF,TGTGCCAGCAGCACCTTACCTACCAGGGACGAGCAGTACTTC
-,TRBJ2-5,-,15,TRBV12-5,CASGMGAPWGETQYF,TGTGCTAGTGGCATGGGAGCCCCCTGGGGTGAGACCCAGTACTTC
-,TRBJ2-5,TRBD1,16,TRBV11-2,CASSLVGGQGQGTQYF,TGTGCCAGCAGCTTAGTGGGCGGACAGGGTCAAGGGACCCAGTACTTC
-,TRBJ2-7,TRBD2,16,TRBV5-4,CASSVPGLASSYEQYF,TGTGCCAGCAGCGTTCCGGGACTAGCGTCCTCCTACGAGCAGTACTTC
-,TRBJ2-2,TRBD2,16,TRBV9,CASRNSGGFNTGELFF,TGTGCCAGCAGAAATAGCGGGGGTTTTAACACCGGGGAGCTGTTTTTT
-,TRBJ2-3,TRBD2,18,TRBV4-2,CASSQDRSGGAPTDTQYF,TGTGCCAGCAGCCAAGATCGTAGCGGGGGGGCTCCCACAGATACGCAGTATTTT
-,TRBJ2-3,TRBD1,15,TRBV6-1,CASSARTGSTDTQYF,TGTGCCAGCAGTGCCCGGACAGGGTCCACAGATACGCAGTATTTT
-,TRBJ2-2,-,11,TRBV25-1,CASKRAGELFF,TGTGCCAGCAAGCGGGCCGGGGAGCTGTTTTTT
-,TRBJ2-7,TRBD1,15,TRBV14,CASSQALGTGVKQYF,TGTGCCAGCAGCCAGGCCCTCGGGACAGGGGTTAAGCAGTACTTC
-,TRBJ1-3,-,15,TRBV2,CASTLTDSSGNTIYF,TGTGCCAGCACTTTGACAGATAGCTCTGGAAACACCATATATTTT
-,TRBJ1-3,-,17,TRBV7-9,CASSFPTGQADGTTIYF,TGTGCCAGCAGCTTTCCGACAGGCCAGGCCGACGGAACCACCATATATTTT
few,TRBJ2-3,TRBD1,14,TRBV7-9,CASSSGTGTDTQYF,TGTGCCAGCAGTTCTGGGACAGGCACAGATACGCAGTATTTT
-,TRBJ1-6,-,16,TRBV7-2,CASSLAWWGRDSPLHF,TGTGCCAGCAGCTTAGCTTGGTGGGGCAGAGATTCACCCCTCCACTTT
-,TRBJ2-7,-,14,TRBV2,CASSFAAGRSEQYF,TGTGCCAGCAGTTTTGCGGCAGGGAGGAGCGAGCAGTACTTC
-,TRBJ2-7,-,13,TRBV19,CASSREGAYEQYF,TGTGCCAGTAGTAGAGAGGGAGCCTACGAGCAGTACTTC
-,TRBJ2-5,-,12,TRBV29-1,CSVEGAAETQYF,TGCAGCGTTGAGGGGGCAGCAGAGACCCAGTACTTC